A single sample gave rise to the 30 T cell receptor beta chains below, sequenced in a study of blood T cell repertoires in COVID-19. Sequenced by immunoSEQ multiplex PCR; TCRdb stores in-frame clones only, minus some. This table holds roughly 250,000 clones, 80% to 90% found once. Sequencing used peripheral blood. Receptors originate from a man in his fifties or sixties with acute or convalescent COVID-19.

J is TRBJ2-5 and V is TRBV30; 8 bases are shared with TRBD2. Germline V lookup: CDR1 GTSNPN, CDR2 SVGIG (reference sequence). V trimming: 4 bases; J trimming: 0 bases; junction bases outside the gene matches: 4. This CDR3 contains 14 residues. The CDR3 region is CAWTGLGNQETQYF. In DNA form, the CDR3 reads TGTGCCTGGACGGGACTAGGGAACCAAGAGACCCAGTACTTC.

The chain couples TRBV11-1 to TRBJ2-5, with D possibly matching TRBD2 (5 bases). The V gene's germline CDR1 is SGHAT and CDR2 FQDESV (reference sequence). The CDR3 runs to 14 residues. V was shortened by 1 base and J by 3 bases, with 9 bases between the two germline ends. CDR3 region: CASSLGGREETQYF. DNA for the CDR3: TGTGCCAGCAGCTTAGGAGGGCGCGAAGAGACCCAGTACTTC.

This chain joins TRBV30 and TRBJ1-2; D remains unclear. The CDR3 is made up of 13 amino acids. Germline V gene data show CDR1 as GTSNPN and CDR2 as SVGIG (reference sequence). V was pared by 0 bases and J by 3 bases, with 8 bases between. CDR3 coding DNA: TGTGCCTGGAGTGTACAGTTTCACTATGGCTACACCTTC. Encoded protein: CAWSVQFHYGYTF.

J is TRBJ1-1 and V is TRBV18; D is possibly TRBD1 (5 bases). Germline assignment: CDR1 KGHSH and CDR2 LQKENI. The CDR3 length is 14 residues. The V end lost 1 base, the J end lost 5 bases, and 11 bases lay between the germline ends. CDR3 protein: CASSPRREGTEAFF. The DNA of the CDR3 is TGTGCCAGCTCACCACGGAGGGAGGGGACTGAAGCTTTCTTT.

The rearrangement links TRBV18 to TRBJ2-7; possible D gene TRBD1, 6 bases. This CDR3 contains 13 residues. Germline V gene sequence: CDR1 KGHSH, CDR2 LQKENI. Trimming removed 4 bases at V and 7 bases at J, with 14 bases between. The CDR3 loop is CASSLPGQPEQYF. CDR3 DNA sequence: TGTGCCAGCTCACTCCCGGGACAACCTGAGCAGTACTTC.

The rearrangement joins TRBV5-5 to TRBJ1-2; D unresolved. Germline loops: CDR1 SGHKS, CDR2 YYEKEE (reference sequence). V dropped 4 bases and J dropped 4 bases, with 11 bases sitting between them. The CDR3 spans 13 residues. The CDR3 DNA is TGTGCCAGCAGCCTACAGACCATCTATGGCTACACCTTC. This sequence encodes CASSLQTIYGYTF.

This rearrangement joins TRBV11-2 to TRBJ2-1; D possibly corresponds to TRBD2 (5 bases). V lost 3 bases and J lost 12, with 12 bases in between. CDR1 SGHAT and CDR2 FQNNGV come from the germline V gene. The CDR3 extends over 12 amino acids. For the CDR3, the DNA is TGTGCCAGCAGCTTGGAAGCTAGCTGGCAGTTCTTC. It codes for CASSLEASWQFF.

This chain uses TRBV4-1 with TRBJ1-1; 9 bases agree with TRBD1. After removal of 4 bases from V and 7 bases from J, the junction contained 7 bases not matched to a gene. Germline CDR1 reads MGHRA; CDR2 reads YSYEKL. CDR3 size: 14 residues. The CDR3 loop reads CASSRGQGLGEAFF. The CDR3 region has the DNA TGCGCCAGCAGCCGCGGACAGGGGCTGGGTGAAGCTTTCTTT.

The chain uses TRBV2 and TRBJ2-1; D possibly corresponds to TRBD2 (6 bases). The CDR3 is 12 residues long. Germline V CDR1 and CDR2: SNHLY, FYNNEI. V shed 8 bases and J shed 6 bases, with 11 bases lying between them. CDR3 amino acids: CASLARGNEQFF. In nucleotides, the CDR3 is TGTGCCAGCTTGGCGCGGGGCAATGAGCAGTTCTTC.

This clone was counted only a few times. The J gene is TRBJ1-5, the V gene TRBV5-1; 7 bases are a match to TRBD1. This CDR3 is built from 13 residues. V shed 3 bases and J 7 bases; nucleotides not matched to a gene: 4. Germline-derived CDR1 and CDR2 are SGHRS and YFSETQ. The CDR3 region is CASSYNRGQPQHF. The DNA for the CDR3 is TGCGCCAGCAGCTATAACAGGGGCCAGCCCCAGCATTTT.

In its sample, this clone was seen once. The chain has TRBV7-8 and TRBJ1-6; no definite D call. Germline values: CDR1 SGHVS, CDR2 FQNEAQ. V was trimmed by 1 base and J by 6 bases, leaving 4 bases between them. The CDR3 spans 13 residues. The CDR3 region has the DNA TGTGCCAGCAGCTTAGGTATTAATTCACCCCTCCACTTT. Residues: CASSLGINSPLHF.

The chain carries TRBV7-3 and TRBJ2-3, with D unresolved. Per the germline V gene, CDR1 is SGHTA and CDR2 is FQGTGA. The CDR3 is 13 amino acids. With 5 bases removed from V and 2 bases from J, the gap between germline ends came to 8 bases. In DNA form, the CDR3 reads TGTGCCAGCAGCCGTACTCCCACAGATACGCAGTATTTT. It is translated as CASSRTPTDTQYF.

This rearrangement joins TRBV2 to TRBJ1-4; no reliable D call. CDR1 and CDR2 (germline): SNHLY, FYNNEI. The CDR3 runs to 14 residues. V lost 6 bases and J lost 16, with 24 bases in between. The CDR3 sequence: CASRAGISIPRRFF. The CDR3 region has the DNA TGTGCCAGCAGAGCCGGGATATCCATTCCGAGGAGGTTTTTT.

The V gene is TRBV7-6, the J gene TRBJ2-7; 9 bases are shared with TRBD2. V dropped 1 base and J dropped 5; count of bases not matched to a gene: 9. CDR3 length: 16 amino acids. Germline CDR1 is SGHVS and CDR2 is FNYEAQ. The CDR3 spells CASSLEAGGVFDEQYF. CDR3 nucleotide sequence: TGTGCCAGCAGCTTAGAGGCGGGAGGGGTCTTTGACGAGCAGTACTTC.

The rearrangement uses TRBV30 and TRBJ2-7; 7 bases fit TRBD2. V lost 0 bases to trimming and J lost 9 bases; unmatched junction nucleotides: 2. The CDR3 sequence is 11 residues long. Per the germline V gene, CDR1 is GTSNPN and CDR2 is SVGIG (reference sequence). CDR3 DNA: TGTGCCTGGAGTGTATGGGAGGGGCAGTACTTC. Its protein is CAWSVWEGQYF.

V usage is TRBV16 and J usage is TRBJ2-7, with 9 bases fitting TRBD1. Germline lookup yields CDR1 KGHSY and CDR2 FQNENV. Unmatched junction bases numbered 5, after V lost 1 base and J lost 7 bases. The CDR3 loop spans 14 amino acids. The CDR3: CASSQFGTGREQYF. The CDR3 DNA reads TGTGCCAGCAGCCAATTTGGGACAGGGCGGGAGCAGTACTTC.

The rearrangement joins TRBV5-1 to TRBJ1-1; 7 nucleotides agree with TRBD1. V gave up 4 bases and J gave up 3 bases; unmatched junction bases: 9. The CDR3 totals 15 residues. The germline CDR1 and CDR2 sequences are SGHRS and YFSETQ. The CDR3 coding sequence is TGCGCCAGCAGCGGAAGAGGGGGCGCCGACACTGAAGCTTTCTTT. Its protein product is CASSGRGGADTEAFF.

This CDR3 is CASSVSAGDSYEQYF. CDR3 nucleotides: TGTGCCAGTAGTGTAAGTGCGGGGGACTCCTACGAGCAGTACTTC. This chain uses TRBV19 with TRBJ2-7, with 7 bases matching TRBD2. This CDR3 has 15 residues. From germline, CDR1 is LNHDA and CDR2 SQIVND (reference sequence). Losses at the gene ends were 5 bases for V and 0 bases for J; bases not matched to a gene: 7.

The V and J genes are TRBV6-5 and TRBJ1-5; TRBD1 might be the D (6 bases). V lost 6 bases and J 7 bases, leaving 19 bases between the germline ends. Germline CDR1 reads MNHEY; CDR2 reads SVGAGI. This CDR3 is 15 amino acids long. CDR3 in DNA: TGTGCCAGCAGCCCCGGGACACCGGGGAAACAGCCCCAGCATTTT. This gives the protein CASSPGTPGKQPQHF.

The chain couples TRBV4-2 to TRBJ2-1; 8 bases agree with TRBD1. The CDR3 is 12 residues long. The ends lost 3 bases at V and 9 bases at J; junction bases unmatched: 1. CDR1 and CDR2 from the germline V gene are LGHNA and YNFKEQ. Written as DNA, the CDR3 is TGTGCCAGCAGCCAGACAGGGGCTGAGCAGTTCTTC. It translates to CASSQTGAEQFF.

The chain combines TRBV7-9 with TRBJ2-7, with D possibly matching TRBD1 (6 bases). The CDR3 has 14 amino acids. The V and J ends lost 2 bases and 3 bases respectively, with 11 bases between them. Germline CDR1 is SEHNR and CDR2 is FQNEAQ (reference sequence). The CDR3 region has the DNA TGTGCCAGCAGCTTAAGACAGGAAAACTACGAGCAGTACTTC. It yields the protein CASSLRQENYEQYF.

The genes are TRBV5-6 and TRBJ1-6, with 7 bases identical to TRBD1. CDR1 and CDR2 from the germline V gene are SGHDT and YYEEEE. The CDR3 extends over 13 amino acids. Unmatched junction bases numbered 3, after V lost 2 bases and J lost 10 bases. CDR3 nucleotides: TGTGCCAGCAGCTTAACAGGGGACTCACCCCTCCACTTT. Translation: CASSLTGDSPLHF.

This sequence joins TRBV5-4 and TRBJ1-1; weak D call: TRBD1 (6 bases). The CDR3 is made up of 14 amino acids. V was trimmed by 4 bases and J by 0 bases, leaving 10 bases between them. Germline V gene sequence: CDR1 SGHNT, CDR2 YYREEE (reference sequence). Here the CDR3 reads CASSTGQLNTEAFF. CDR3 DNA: TGTGCCAGCAGCACTGGACAGCTGAACACTGAAGCTTTCTTT. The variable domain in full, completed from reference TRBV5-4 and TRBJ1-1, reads ETGVTQSPTHLIKTRGQQVTLRCSSQSGHNTVSWYQQALGQGPQFIFQYYREEENGRGNFPPRFSGLQFPNYSSELNVNALELDDSALYLCASSTGQLNTEAFFGQGTRLTVV.

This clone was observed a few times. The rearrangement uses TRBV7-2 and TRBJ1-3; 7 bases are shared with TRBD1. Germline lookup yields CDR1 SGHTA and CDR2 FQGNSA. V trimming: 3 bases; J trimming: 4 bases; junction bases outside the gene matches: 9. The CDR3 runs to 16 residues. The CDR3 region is CASSFGPGGQGNTIYF. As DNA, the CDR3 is TGTGCCAGCAGCTTTGGCCCCGGGGGACAGGGAAACACCATATATTTT.

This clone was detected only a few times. CDR3 DNA sequence: TGTGCCAGCAGCGTAGAGAAGAAGCTAGGGGCTATGAACACTGAAGCTTTCTTT. Translating it yields CASSVEKKLGAMNTEAFF. This rearrangement joins TRBV9 to TRBJ1-1; D is perhaps TRBD1 (5 bases). The length of the CDR3 is 18 residues. Germline-derived CDR1 and CDR2 are SGDLS and YYNGEE. The V end lost 0 bases, the J end lost 0 bases, and 18 bases lay between the germline ends.

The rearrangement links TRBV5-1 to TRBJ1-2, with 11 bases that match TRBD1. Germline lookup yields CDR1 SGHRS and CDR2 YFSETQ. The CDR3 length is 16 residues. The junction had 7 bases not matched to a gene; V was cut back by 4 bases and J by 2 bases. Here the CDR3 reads CASSRGQGAGNYGYTF. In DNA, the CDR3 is TGCGCCAGCAGCCGAGGACAGGGGGCGGGAAACTATGGCTACACCTTC.

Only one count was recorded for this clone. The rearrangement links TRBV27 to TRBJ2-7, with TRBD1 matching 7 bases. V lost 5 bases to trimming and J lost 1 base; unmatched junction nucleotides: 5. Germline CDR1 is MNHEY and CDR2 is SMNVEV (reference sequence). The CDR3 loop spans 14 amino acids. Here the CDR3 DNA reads TGTGCCAGCAGTCCACCGGGACAGTCCTACGAGCAGTACTTC. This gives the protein CASSPPGQSYEQYF.

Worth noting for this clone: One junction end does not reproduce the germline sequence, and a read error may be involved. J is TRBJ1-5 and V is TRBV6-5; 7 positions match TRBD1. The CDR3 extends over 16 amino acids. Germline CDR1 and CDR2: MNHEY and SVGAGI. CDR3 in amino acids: CASSYSTGNSDQPQHF. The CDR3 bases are TGTGCCAGCAGTTACTCGACAGGGAATAGCGATCAGCCCCAGCATTTT.

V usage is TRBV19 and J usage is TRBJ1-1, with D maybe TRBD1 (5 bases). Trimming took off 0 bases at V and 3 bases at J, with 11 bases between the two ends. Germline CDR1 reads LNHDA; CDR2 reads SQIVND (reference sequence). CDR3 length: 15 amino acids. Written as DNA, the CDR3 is TGTGCCAGTAGTATAGATCCAGGGATGGACACTGAAGCTTTCTTT. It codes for CASSIDPGMDTEAFF.

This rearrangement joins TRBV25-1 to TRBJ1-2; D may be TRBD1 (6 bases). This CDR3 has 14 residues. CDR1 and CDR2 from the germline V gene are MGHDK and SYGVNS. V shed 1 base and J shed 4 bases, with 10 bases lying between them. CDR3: CASSESRGSYGYTF. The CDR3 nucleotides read TGTGCCAGCAGTGAATCCAGGGGAAGCTATGGCTACACCTTC.